This T cell receptor beta chain was profiled in a study of T-cell memory formation after mild COVID-19. Study-level information: Largely donor-specific TCR clusters were found.

TCRdb redid the calling of the 5' RACE reads with MiXCR, one entry per CDR3 protein. The data show roughly 350,000 distinct CDR3 sequences, with 25% to 30% seen just once and less than 15% held by the top ten. The germline gives CDR1 SQVTM, CDR2 ANQGSEA. This CDR3 region has 14 residues. Trimming shortened V by 2 bases and J by 1 base, and 12 bases separated the two germline ends. J is TRBJ2-7 and V is TRBV29-1, with D possibly TRBD1 on 6 matching bases. The sequence was obtained from an adult woman who had mild COVID-19 (a few samples of this study predate the infection). Cell type and time point are not known. The source material was PBMCs or a T cell subset sorted from them (not recorded which). This CDR3 reads CSVETRTESYEQYF. Here the CDR3 DNA reads TGCAGCGTTGAAACTAGGACAGAGTCCTACGAGCAGTACTTC.